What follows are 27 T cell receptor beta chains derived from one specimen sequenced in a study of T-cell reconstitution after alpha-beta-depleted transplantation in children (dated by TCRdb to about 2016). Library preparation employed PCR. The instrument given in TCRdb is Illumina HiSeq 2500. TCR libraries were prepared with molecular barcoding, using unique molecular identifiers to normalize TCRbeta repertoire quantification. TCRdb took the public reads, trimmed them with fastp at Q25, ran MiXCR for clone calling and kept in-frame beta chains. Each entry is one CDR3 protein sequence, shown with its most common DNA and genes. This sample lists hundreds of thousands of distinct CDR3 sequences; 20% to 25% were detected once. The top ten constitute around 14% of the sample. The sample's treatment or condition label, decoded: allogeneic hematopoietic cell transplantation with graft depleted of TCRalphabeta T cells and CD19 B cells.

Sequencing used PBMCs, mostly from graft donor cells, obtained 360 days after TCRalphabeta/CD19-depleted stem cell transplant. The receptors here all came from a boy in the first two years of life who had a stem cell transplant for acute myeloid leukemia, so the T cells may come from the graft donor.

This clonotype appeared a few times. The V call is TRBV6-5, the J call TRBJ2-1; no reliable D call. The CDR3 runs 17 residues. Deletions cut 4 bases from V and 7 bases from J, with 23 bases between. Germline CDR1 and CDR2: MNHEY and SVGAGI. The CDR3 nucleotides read TGTGCCAGCAGTTTCCTATTCGACAACTTCCATTATAATGAGCAGTTCTTC. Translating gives CASSFLFDNFHYNEQFF.

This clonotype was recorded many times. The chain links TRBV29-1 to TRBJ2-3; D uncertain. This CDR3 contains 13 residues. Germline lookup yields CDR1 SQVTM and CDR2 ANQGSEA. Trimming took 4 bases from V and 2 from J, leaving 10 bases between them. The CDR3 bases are TGCAGCGTTGGCGGAATCTTCACAGATACGCAGTATTTT. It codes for CSVGGIFTDTQYF.

The CDR3 DNA is TGTGCCAGCAGCACCGCAACCCATTCCAATGAGCAGTTCTTC. Its protein product is CASSTATHSNEQFF. The genes are TRBV11-1 and TRBJ2-1; D remains unclear. Germline loops: CDR1 SGHAT, CDR2 FQDESV (reference sequence). CDR3 size: 14 residues. Trimming stripped 5 bases from V and 6 bases from J, with 14 bases between.

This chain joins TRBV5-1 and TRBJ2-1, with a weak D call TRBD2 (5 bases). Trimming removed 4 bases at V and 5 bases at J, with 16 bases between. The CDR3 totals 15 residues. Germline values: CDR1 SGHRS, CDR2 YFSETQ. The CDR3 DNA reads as TGCGCCAGCAGCCGGACTTTGGGTACCAACAATGAGCAGTTCTTC. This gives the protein CASSRTLGTNNEQFF.

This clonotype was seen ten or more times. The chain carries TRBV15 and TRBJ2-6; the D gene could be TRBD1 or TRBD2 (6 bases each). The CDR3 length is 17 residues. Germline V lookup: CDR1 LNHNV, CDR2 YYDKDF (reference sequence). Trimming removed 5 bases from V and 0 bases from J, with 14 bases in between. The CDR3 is CATSPGAGNSGANVLTF. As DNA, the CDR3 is TGTGCCACCAGCCCGGGGGCAGGGAACTCTGGGGCCAACGTCCTGACTTTC.

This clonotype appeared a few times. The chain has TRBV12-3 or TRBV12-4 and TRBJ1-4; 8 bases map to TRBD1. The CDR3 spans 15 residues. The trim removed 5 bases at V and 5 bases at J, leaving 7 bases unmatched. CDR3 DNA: TGTGCCAGCAGTCTAACCGGGACAGGAAATGAAAAACTGTTTTTT. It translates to CASSLTGTGNEKLFF.

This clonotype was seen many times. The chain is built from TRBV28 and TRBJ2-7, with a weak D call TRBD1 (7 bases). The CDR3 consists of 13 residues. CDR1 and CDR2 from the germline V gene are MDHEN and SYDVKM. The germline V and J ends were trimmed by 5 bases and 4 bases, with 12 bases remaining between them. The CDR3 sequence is CASSTGDLYEQYV. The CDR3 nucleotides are TGTGCCAGCAGTACAGGGGACTTATACGAGCAGTACGTC.

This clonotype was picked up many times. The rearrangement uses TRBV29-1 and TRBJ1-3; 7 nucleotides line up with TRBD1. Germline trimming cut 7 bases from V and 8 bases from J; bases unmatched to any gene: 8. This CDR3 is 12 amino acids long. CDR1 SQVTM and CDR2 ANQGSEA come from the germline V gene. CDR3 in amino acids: CSATTGSHTIYF. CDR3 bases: TGCAGCGCTACGACAGGGAGCCACACCATATATTTT. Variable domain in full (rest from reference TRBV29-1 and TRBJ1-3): SAVISQKPSRDICQRGTSLTIQCQVDSQVTMMFWYRQQPGQSLTLIATANQGSEATYESGFVIDKFPISRPNLTFSTLTVSNMSPEDSSIYLCSATTGSHTIYFGEGSWLTVV.

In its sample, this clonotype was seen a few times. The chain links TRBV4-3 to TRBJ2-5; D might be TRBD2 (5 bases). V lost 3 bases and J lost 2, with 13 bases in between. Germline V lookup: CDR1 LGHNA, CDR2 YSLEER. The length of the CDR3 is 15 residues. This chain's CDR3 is CASSQELVGQETQYF. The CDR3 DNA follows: TGCGCCAGCAGCCAGGAACTAGTTGGACAAGAGACCCAGTACTTC.

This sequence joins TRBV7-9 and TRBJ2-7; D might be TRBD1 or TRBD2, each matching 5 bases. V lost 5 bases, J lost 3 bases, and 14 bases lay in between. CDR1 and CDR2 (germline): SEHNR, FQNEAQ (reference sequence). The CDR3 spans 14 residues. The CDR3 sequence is CASSPAGTYYEQYF. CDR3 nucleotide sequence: TGTGCCAGCAGCCCCGCCGGGACCTACTACGAGCAGTACTTC.

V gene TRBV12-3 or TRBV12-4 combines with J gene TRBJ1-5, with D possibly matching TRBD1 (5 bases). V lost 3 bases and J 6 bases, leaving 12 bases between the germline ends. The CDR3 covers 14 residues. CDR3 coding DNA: TGTGCCAGCAGTTTTGGGGCAGAAGGTCAGCCCCAGCATTTT. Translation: CASSFGAEGQPQHF.

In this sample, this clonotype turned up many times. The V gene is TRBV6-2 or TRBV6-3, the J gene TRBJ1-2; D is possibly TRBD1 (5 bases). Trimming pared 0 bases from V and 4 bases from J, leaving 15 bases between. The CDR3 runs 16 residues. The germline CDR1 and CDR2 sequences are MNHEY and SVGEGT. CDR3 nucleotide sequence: TGTGCCAGCAGTTACTCCCCTGGGGGGGACCTCTATGGCTACACCTTC. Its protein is CASSYSPGGDLYGYTF.

CDR3 DNA sequence: TGTGCCACCAGCTATCAGGGTTCAGACGAGCAGTACTTC. This translates into CATSYQGSDEQYF. The rearrangement uses TRBV15 and TRBJ2-7; tentatively, D is TRBD1 (5 bases). This CDR3 comprises 13 residues. The germline V gene has CDR1 LNHNV and CDR2 YYDKDF (reference sequence). Trimming pared 5 bases from V and 5 bases from J, leaving 13 bases between. Full variable domain (remainder filled in from reference TRBV15 and TRBJ2-7): DAMVIQNPRYQVTQFGKPVTLSCSQTLNHNVMYWYQQKSSQAPKLLFHYYDKDFNNEADTPDNFQSRRPNTSFCFLDIRSPGLGDTAMYLCATSYQGSDEQYFGPGTRLTVT.

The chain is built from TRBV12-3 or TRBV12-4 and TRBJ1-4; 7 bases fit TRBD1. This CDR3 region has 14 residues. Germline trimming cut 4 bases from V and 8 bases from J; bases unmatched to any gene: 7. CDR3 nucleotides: TGTGCCAGCAGTTACGGACAGGTGCGAGAAAAACTGTTTTTT. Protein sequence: CASSYGQVREKLFF.

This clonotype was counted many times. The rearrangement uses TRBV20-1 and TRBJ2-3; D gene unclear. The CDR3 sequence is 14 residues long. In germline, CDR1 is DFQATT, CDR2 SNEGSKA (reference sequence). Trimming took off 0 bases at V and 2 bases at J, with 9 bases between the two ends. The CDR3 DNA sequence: TGCAGTGCTAGAGAAGGTGGAAACACAGATACGCAGTATTTT. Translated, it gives CSAREGGNTDTQYF.

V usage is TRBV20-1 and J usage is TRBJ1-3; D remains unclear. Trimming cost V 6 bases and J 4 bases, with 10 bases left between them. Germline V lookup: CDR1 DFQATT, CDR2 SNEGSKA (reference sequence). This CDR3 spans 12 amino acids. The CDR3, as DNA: TGCAGTGCGGTCCTTCCGGGAAACACCATATATTTT. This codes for CSAVLPGNTIYF.

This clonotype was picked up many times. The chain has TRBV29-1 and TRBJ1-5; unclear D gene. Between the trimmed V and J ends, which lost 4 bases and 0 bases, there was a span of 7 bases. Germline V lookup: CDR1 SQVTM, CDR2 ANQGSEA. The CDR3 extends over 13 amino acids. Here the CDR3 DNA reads TGCAGCGTTGCTGAGAATAGCAATCAGCCCCAGCATTTT. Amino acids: CSVAENSNQPQHF.

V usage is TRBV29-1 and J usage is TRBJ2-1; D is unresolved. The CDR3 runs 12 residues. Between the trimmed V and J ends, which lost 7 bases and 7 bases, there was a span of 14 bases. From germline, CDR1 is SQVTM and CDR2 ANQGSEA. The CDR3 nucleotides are TGCAGCGCTGCCTTTCTTACAAATGAGCAGTTCTTC. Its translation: CSAAFLTNEQFF.

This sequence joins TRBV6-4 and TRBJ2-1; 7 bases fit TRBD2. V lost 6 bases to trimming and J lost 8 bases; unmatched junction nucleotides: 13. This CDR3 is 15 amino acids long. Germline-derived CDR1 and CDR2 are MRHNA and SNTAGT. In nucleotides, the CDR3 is TGTGCCAGCAGCCTGACTAGCTTCTCCCTAGATGAGCAGTTCTTC. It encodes CASSLTSFSLDEQFF.

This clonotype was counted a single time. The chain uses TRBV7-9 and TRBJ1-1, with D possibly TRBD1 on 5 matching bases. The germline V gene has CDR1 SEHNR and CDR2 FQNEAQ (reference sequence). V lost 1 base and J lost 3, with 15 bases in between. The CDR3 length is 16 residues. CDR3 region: CASSLGSQGLDTEAFF. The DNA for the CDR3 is TGTGCCAGCAGCTTAGGCAGCCAGGGTCTCGACACTGAAGCTTTCTTT.

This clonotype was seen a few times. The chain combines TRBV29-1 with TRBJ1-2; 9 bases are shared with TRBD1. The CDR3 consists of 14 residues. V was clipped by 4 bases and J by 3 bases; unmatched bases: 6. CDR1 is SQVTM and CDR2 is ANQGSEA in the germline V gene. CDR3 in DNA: TGCAGCGTTGTCACAGGGGGCAGGGACTATGGCTACACCTTC. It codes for CSVVTGGRDYGYTF.

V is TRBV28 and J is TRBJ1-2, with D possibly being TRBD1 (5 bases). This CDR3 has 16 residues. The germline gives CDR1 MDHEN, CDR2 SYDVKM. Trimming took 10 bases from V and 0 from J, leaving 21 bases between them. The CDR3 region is CAITQLMGLANYGYTF. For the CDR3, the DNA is TGTGCCATCACCCAGTTAATGGGGCTAGCTAACTATGGCTACACCTTC.

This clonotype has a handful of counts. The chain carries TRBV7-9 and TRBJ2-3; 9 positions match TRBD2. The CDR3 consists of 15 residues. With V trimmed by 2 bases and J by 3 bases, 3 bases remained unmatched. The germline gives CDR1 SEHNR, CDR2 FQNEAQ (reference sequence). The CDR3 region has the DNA TGTGCCAGCAGCTTACTAGCGGGGACGACAGATACGCAGTATTTT. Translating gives CASSLLAGTTDTQYF.

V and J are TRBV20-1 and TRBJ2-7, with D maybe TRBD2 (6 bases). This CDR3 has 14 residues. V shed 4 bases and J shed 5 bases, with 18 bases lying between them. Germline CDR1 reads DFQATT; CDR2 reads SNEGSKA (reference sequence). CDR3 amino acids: CSAKDAGGFDEQYF. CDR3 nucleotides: TGCAGTGCTAAGGACGCCGGGGGTTTCGACGAGCAGTACTTC.

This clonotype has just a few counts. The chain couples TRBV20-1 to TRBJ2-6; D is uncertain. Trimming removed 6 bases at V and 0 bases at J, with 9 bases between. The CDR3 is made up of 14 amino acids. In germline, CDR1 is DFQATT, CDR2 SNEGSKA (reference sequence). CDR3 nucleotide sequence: TGCAGTGCCGACGGACCCTCTGGGGCCAACGTCCTGACTTTC. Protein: CSADGPSGANVLTF.

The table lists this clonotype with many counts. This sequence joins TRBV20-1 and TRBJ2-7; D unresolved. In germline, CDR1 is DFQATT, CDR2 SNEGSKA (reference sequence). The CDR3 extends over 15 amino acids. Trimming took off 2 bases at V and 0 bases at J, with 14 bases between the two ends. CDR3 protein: CSARPAHRSSYEQYV. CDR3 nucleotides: TGCAGTGCTAGACCAGCCCATAGGAGCTCCTACGAGCAGTACGTC.

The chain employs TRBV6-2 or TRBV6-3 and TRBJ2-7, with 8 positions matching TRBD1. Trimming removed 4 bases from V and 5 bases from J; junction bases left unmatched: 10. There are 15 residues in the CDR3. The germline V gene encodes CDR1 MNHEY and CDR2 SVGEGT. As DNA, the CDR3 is TGTGCCAGCAGTTCCGCCGGGACAGGCATCCACGAGCAGTACTTC. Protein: CASSSAGTGIHEQYF.